This record covers a single T cell receptor beta chain. The antigen is undetermined. This record comes from a study of cytomegalovirus exposure and HLA in healthy donors. This CDR3 has 16 amino acids. Germline-derived CDR1 and CDR2 are LGHNA and YNFKEQ. J lost 9 bases, V lost 2 bases, and 8 bases had no gene match. Each donor was healthy, and each was a bone marrow donor. Findings and limits, study-wide: Later on, a genetic analysis was performed. It linked a missense variant in DCLRE1C with V- and J-gene trimming of TCR beta.

Vbeta (60) and Jbeta (13) primers were used in the PCR. Repertoires were generated with immunoSEQ multiplex PCR, while TCRdb's copy carries only in-frame clones and drops some. The sample holds 150,000 to 200,000 clones, approximately 78% seen once. Sequenced sample: PBMCs. The chain joins TRBV4-2 to TRBJ2-1; 12 positions match TRBD2. The sequence came from a woman between 18 and 29 years old in good health and CMV-seronegative. CDR3: CASSQTTSGSVSEQFF. The CDR3, as DNA: TGTGCCAGCAGCCAAACGACTAGCGGGAGTGTCAGTGAGCAGTTCTTC.